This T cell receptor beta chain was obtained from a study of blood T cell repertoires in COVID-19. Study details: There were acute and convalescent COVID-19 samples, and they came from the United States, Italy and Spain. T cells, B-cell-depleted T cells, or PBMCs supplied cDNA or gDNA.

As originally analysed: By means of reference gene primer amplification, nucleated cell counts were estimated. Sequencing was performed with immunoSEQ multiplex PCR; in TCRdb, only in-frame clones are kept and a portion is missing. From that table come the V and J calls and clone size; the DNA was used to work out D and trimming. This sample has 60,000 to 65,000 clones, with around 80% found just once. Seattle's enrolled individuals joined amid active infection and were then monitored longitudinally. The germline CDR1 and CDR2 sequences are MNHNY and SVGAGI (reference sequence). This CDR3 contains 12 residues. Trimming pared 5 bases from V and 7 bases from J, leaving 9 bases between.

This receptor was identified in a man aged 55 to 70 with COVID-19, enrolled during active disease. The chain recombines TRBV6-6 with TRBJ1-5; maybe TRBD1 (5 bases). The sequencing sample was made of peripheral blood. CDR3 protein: CASSNQGQPQHF. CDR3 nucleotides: TGTGCCAGCAGTAATCAGGGACAGCCCCAGCATTTT.